One sample yielded the 30 T cell receptor beta chains listed below, sequenced in a study of T-cell memory formation after mild COVID-19. TCRdb re-derived calls from the 5' RACE reads in MiXCR, one entry per CDR3 protein. The sample has approximately 230,000 distinct CDR3 sequences; 16% are singletons. Sequencing was performed on PBMCs or a T cell subset sorted from them (not recorded which). The receptors shown here come from a man aged 18 to 30 who had mild COVID-19 (a few samples of this study predate the infection). Cell type and time point are not known.

This clonotype was counted a few times. The genes are TRBV7-9 and TRBJ1-2, with D perhaps TRBD1 (5 bases). The germline V and J ends were trimmed by 8 bases and 5 bases, with 6 bases remaining between them. Germline values: CDR1 SEHNR, CDR2 FQNEAQ (reference sequence). This CDR3 is built from 10 residues. CDR3 DNA sequence: TGTGCCAGCCAGGGTTATGGCTACACCTTC. This encodes CASQGYGYTF.

J is TRBJ2-5 and V is TRBV12-3 or TRBV12-4; a possible D gene is TRBD2 (6 bases). Trimming stripped 4 bases from V and 4 bases from J, with 16 bases between. The CDR3 consists of 15 residues. This CDR3 reads CASSSWDSSGETQYF. DNA of the CDR3: TGTGCCAGCAGTTCGTGGGACTCCTCGGGAGAGACCCAGTACTTC.

CDR3 in DNA: TGTGCCAGCCAATCTGGCGGGGGGGCCTTTGTGAGGACCGGGGAGCTGTTTTTT. This translates into CASQSGGGAFVRTGELFF. The rearrangement joins TRBV25-1 to TRBJ2-2; 9 bases line up with TRBD2. V lost 8 bases and J lost 5; bases outside the gene matches: 18. This CDR3 is built from 18 residues. The germline V gene has CDR1 MGHDK and CDR2 SYGVNS. Combining the CDR3 with reference TRBV25-1 and TRBJ2-2 gives the whole variable domain EADIYQTPRYLVIGTGKKITLECSQTMGHDKMYWYQQDPGMELHLIHYSYGVNSTEKGDLSSESTVSRIRTEHFPLTLESARPSHTSQYLCASQSGGGAFVRTGELFFGEGSRLTVL.

This clonotype was counted ten times or more. J is TRBJ1-2 and V is TRBV27, with D unresolved. The ends were cut back, 1 base at V and 8 bases at J, with 23 bases in the middle. Germline CDR1 and CDR2: MNHEY and SMNVEV (reference sequence). This CDR3 region has 17 residues. This chain's CDR3 is CASSLLAGALSSQGYTF. CDR3 coding DNA: TGTGCCAGCAGTTTATTGGCAGGAGCCCTTTCTTCCCAGGGCTACACCTTC.

This clonotype was observed a handful of times. The chain combines TRBV7-9 with TRBJ1-1, with D maybe TRBD1 (5 bases). Germline CDR1 SEHNR, CDR2 FQNEAQ (reference sequence). The CDR3 covers 17 residues. V was pared by 5 bases and J by 3 bases, with 22 bases between. The CDR3 region has the DNA TGTGCCAGCAGCCCCGGGACCTCGGGCCTACTATACACTGAAGCTTTCTTT. Its translation is CASSPGTSGLLYTEAFF.

J is TRBJ2-5 and V is TRBV3-1; a possible D gene is TRBD2 (6 bases). V was trimmed by 2 bases and J by 3 bases, leaving 10 bases between them. The CDR3 contains 14 residues. Germline-derived CDR1 and CDR2 are LGHDT and YNNKEL (reference sequence). The CDR3 DNA reads TGTGCCAGCAGCCAACAAGCGGGTAAAGAGACCCAGTACTTC. Protein sequence: CASSQQAGKETQYF.

CDR3 in DNA: TGCGCCAGCAGCGGGGGTGGCGAGCAGTACTTC. Encoded protein: CASSGGGEQYF. The rearrangement uses TRBV5-1 and TRBJ2-7; D is possibly TRBD1 or TRBD2 (5 bases each). Trimming left V 4 bases short and J 6 bases short, with 8 bases between. The CDR3 runs to 11 residues. Germline values: CDR1 SGHRS, CDR2 YFSETQ. The full variable domain, with the rest looked up from reference TRBV5-1 and TRBJ2-7, is KAGVTQTPRYLIKTRGQQVTLSCSPISGHRSVSWYQQTPGQGLQFLFEYFSETQRNKGNFPGRFSGRQFSNSRSEMNVSTLELGDSALYLCASSGGGEQYFGPGTRLTVT.

The V call is TRBV9, the J call TRBJ2-7; D is ambiguous. V lost 1 base and J lost 2, with 16 bases in between. The germline V gene has CDR1 SGDLS and CDR2 YYNGEE. There are 16 residues in the CDR3. The CDR3, as DNA: TGTGCCAGCAGCGTACCCCGGCAAACCTTCCCCTACGAGCAGTACTTC. Translating it yields CASSVPRQTFPYEQYF.

This clonotype was detected only a few times. This chain connects TRBV7-9 to TRBJ2-3; no firm D call. V gave up 5 bases and J gave up 7 bases, with 10 bases separating them. Germline V CDR1 and CDR2: SEHNR, FQNEAQ (reference sequence). CDR3 length: 12 residues. CDR3 residues: CASSGPRNTQYF. The CDR3 nucleotides read TGTGCCAGCAGCGGGCCCCGAAATACGCAGTATTTT.

The chain joins TRBV4-3 to TRBJ2-3, with D possibly matching TRBD1 (6 bases). Germline-derived CDR1 and CDR2 are LGHNA and YSLEER. This CDR3 has 16 amino acids. Trimming left V 1 base short and J 0 bases short, with 11 bases between. The CDR3 is CASSQGGPGSTDTQYF. The CDR3 DNA follows: TGCGCCAGCAGCCAAGGGGGGCCAGGAAGCACAGATACGCAGTATTTT.

V is TRBV25-1 and J is TRBJ2-5; D uncertain. V was pared by 4 bases and J by 5 bases, with 11 bases between. Germline CDR1 reads MGHDK; CDR2 reads SYGVNS. CDR3 length equals 13 residues. The CDR3 DNA reads TGTGCCAGCAGTGGGGGAATCGTGGAGACCCAGTACTTC. Amino acid sequence: CASSGGIVETQYF.

This clonotype was seen a handful of times. The chain has TRBV20-1 and TRBJ1-1; D remains ambiguous. The CDR3 contains 13 residues. Germline lookup yields CDR1 DFQATT and CDR2 SNEGSKA (reference sequence). V shed 6 bases and J shed 1 base, with 12 bases lying between them. The CDR3 DNA reads as TGCAGTGCCATTGGACTGAAGAACACTGAAGCTTTCTTT. Translating it yields CSAIGLKNTEAFF.

The V call is TRBV7-2, the J call TRBJ2-1, with 9 bases matching TRBD2. The ends lost 5 bases at V and 6 bases at J; junction bases unmatched: 5. CDR3 length equals 14 residues. Looked up from germline, CDR1 is SGHTA and CDR2 is FQGNSA. In nucleotides, the CDR3 is TGTGCCAGCAGCCTTCTAGCGGGGCTCAATGAGCAGTTCTTC. This translates into CASSLLAGLNEQFF.

This clonotype showed up many times. The rearrangement links TRBV5-6 to TRBJ2-3; D is unclear. V lost 2 bases, J lost 4 bases, and 14 bases lay in between. The CDR3 covers 15 residues. From germline, CDR1 is SGHDT and CDR2 YYEEEE. The CDR3 reads CASSLPGLAADTQYF. The CDR3 coding sequence is TGTGCCAGCAGCTTACCAGGTCTCGCAGCAGATACGCAGTATTTT.

The chain couples TRBV5-6 to TRBJ1-1, with 8 positions matching TRBD1. J lost 5 bases, V lost 0 bases, and 3 bases had no gene match. The CDR3 has 14 residues. Germline lookup yields CDR1 SGHDT and CDR2 YYEEEE. The CDR3: CASSLVDRETEAFF. DNA for the CDR3: TGTGCCAGCAGCTTGGTGGACAGGGAGACTGAAGCTTTCTTT.

The chain employs TRBV5-1 and TRBJ2-1; TRBD2 matches 8 bases. Germline CDR1 reads SGHRS; CDR2 reads YFSETQ. After removal of 4 bases from V and 7 bases from J, the junction contained 7 bases not matched to a gene. This CDR3 has 14 residues. The CDR3 protein is CASSDTSGTNEQFF. The CDR3 DNA reads as TGCGCCAGCAGCGACACTAGCGGCACAAATGAGCAGTTCTTC. Using reference TRBV5-1 and TRBJ2-1 for the parts outside the CDR3, the full variable domain is KAGVTQTPRYLIKTRGQQVTLSCSPISGHRSVSWYQQTPGQGLQFLFEYFSETQRNKGNFPGRFSGRQFSNSRSEMNVSTLELGDSALYLCASSDTSGTNEQFFGPGTRLTVL.

This clonotype was seen only a few times. The rearrangement links TRBV20-1 to TRBJ2-1; 10 bases are a match to TRBD2. CDR3 length: 14 amino acids. The germline CDR1 and CDR2 sequences are DFQATT and SNEGSKA (reference sequence). The junction had 6 bases not matched to a gene; V was cut back by 2 bases and J by 8 bases. CDR3 protein: CSARTSGGADEQFF. As DNA, the CDR3 is TGCAGTGCTAGAACCAGCGGGGGGGCGGATGAGCAGTTCTTC.

In its sample, this clonotype was seen a few times. The CDR3 nucleotides are TGCGCCAGCGGGGACTTTCGAAGCGCTGAAGCTTTCTTT. Translated, it gives CASGDFRSAEAFF. The chain employs TRBV4-1 and TRBJ1-1; D may be TRBD1 (5 bases). With 8 bases removed from V and 6 bases from J, the gap between germline ends came to 16 bases. The CDR3 spans 13 residues. The germline CDR1 and CDR2 sequences are MGHRA and YSYEKL.

This clonotype was seen a few times. The chain joins TRBV7-9 to TRBJ2-7; D is unresolved. The CDR3 extends over 11 amino acids. The ends were cut back, 1 base at V and 5 bases at J, with 3 bases in the middle. CDR1 and CDR2 (germline): SEHNR, FQNEAQ (reference sequence). CDR3: CASSLVDEQYF. For the CDR3, the DNA is TGTGCCAGCAGCTTAGTGGACGAGCAGTACTTC.

V gene TRBV27 combines with J gene TRBJ2-4; the match to TRBD1 covers 7 bases. CDR3 length equals 16 residues. Germline V gene lookup returns CDR1 MNHEY and CDR2 SMNVEV (reference sequence). With V trimmed by 5 bases and J by 1 base, 8 bases remained unmatched. CDR3 sequence reads: CASSPADRDAKNIQYF. CDR3 sequence (DNA): TGTGCCAGCAGTCCCGCCGACAGGGATGCCAAAAACATTCAGTACTTC.

This clonotype has just a few counts. The chain joins TRBV7-2 to TRBJ1-2; possibly TRBD1 for D (6 bases). The germline gives CDR1 SGHTA, CDR2 FQGNSA. Trimming stripped 4 bases from V and 6 bases from J, with 15 bases between. The CDR3 covers 14 residues. The CDR3 loop is CASSSTGSRDGYTF. The CDR3 bases are TGTGCCAGCAGCTCCACAGGGTCTCGGGATGGCTACACCTTC.

Only a few counts were recorded for this clonotype. V gene TRBV20-1 combines with J gene TRBJ1-1, with 9 bases matching TRBD1. CDR1 is DFQATT, CDR2 SNEGSKA, per germline (reference sequence). There are 14 residues in the CDR3. Germline trimming cut 4 bases from V and 3 bases from J; bases unmatched to any gene: 6. CDR3 protein: CSATRTGVYTEAFF. CDR3 in DNA: TGCAGTGCTACCCGGACAGGGGTTTACACTGAAGCTTTCTTT.

This chain joins TRBV4-3 and TRBJ2-3; 9 bases line up with TRBD2. Germline values: CDR1 LGHNA, CDR2 YSLEER. This CDR3 spans 16 amino acids. The trim removed 1 base at V and 2 bases at J, leaving 4 bases unmatched. The CDR3 nucleotides read TGCGCCAGCAGCCAAGGGGCTAGCGGGAACACAGATACGCAGTATTTT. It is translated as CASSQGASGNTDTQYF.

This clonotype was observed a handful of times. The chain uses TRBV5-1 and TRBJ2-5, with 10 bases that match TRBD1. This CDR3 has 14 residues. V dropped 4 bases and J dropped 3; count of bases not matched to a gene: 3. CDR1 SGHRS and CDR2 YFSETQ come from the germline V gene. The CDR3 bases are TGCGCCAGCAGCCCCGGGACAGGGGAAGAGACCCAGTACTTC. This gives the protein CASSPGTGEETQYF.

A few counts support this clonotype. The chain couples TRBV6-5 to TRBJ2-1; either TRBD1 or TRBD2 may supply D (6 bases each). The V and J ends lost 8 bases and 2 bases respectively, with 13 bases between them. This CDR3 is 14 amino acids long. Germline V gene sequence: CDR1 MNHEY, CDR2 SVGAGI. CDR3 amino acids: CASSRGVPYNEQFF. CDR3 coding DNA: TGTGCCAGCTCGAGGGGGGTGCCCTACAATGAGCAGTTCTTC.

This clonotype was counted a few times. The rearrangement joins TRBV7-3 to TRBJ2-1, with 9 bases aligning to TRBD2. The germline V gene has CDR1 SGHTA and CDR2 FQGTGA. The V and J ends lost 5 bases and 5 bases, in that order; junction bases with no gene match: 7. This CDR3 has 15 amino acids. The CDR3 sequence: CASSRGGARDNEQFF. The DNA for the CDR3 is TGTGCCAGCAGCCGCGGGGGGGCCAGGGACAATGAGCAGTTCTTC.

The V call is TRBV23-1, the J call TRBJ2-7; 8 bases match TRBD1. TRBV23-1 is annotated as an ORF whose role is uncertain. V lost 8 bases and J lost 3; bases outside the gene matches: 6. CDR3 length equals 13 residues. The CDR3 protein is CASLGQGNYEQYF. Written as DNA, the CDR3 is TGCGCCAGCCTTGGACAGGGAAACTACGAGCAGTACTTC.

This clonotype was seen more than once but under ten times. The rearrangement joins TRBV7-9 to TRBJ2-3; D ambiguous. V gave up 6 bases and J gave up 5 bases, with 12 bases separating them. The CDR3 length is 13 residues. Per the germline V gene, CDR1 is SEHNR and CDR2 is FQNEAQ (reference sequence). Here the CDR3 reads CASSPTFRDTQYF. DNA for the CDR3: TGTGCCAGCAGTCCCACCTTCAGAGATACGCAGTATTTT.

The chain employs TRBV10-3 and TRBJ2-1, with TRBD2 identical over 10 bases. Germline values: CDR1 ENHRY, CDR2 SYGVKD. This CDR3 is built from 15 residues. The V and J ends lost 10 bases and 8 bases, in that order; junction bases with no gene match: 14. CDR3 nucleotide sequence: TGTGCCACCATCGGGAGCGGGGGGGCGCGGGATGAGCAGTTCTTC. Its translation: CATIGSGGARDEQFF.

J is TRBJ2-5 and V is TRBV9; D may correspond to TRBD1 or TRBD2 (5 bases each). This CDR3 spans 15 amino acids. Germline CDR1 and CDR2: SGDLS and YYNGEE. The V end lost 2 bases, the J end lost 5 bases, and 16 bases lay between the germline ends. CDR3 in amino acids: CASSVGTLIGETQYF. The DNA for the CDR3 is TGTGCCAGCAGCGTCGGGACGCTAATAGGGGAGACCCAGTACTTC.